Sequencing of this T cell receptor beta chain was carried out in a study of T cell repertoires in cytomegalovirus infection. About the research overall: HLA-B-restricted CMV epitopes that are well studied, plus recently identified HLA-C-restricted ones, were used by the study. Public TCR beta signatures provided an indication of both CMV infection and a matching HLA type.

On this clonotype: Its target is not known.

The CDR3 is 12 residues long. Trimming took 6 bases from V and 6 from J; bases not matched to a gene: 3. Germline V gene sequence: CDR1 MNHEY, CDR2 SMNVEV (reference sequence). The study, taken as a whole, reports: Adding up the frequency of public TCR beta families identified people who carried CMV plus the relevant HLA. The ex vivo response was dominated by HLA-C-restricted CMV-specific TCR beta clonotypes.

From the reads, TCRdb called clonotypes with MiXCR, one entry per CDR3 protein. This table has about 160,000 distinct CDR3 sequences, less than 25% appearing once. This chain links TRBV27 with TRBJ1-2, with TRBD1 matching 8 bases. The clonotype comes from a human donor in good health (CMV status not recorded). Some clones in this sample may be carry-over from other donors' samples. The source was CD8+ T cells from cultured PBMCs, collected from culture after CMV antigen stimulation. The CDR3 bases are TGTGCCAGCAGGGCAGGGGGCCATGGCTACACCTTC. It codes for CASRAGGHGYTF.